This T cell receptor (beta chain) was documented in a study of T cell repertoires in cytomegalovirus infection. Study information: Matching HLA type, along with CMV infection, was indicated by public TCR beta signatures.

In the case of this clonotype: Its target is unknown.

Germline assignment: CDR1 MNHNY and CDR2 SVGAGI (reference sequence). This CDR3 region has 13 residues. Trimming removed 7 bases from V and 5 bases from J, with 15 bases in between. A single record per CDR3 protein comes from TCRdb applying MiXCR to the reads. Of around 740,000 distinct CDR3 sequences listed, 35% are singletons. Study conclusions and caveats: Summed frequency of public TCR beta families distinguished CMV carriers with the relevant HLA. HLA-C-restricted CMV clonotypes gave the most frequent clonotype in two of eight donors.

The V call is TRBV6-6, the J call TRBJ2-7, with D tentatively TRBD2 (5 bases). Sequenced input: PBMCs. This TCR was sampled from a human donor in good health (CMV status not recorded). Some clones in this sample may be carry-over from other donors' samples. The CDR3 nucleotides read TGTGCCAGCAATCAAGCGGCGTTCGACGAGCAGTACTTC. It encodes CASNQAAFDEQYF.